This T cell receptor (beta chain) derives from a study of T cell responses to AZD1222 COVID-19 vaccine. Study observations and caveats: The peak T cell response came first, and repertoires were sampled only after it. Donors in the cohort were predominantly white British and more often female, and clonal diversity was possibly underestimated. Vaccine-associated CD4 TCRs ranged over spike, dominating at 160-218 and 743-854. At study baseline, merely six AZD1222 recipients were seropositive.

As for this clone: Its target is unknown.

The data were produced by immunoSEQ multiplex PCR, yet TCRdb's version contains in-frame clones alone and is incomplete. The table includes more than 65,000 clones, 83% detected once. Trimming stripped 2 bases from V and 4 bases from J, with 15 bases between. CDR3 length equals 15 residues. Germline V gene lookup returns CDR1 SGDLS and CDR2 YYNGEE. The chain links TRBV9 to TRBJ1-1, with a weak D call TRBD1 (5 bases). The sample consisted of peripheral blood, taken 28 days after the second AZD1222 dose. The receptor comes from an adult who received the AZD1222 COVID-19 vaccine. This chain's CDR3 is CASSVDTHGSTEAFF. In DNA form, the CDR3 reads TGTGCCAGCAGCGTGGACACACATGGGAGCACTGAAGCTTTCTTT.